Listed below are T cell receptor beta chains from one sample, sequenced in a study of glioma-infiltrating T cells after dendritic cell vaccination. Measured with immunoSEQ multiplex PCR; TCRdb has only the in-frame clones, and not every one. Found here are 110,000 or so clones, roughly 89% of them singletons; the top ten hold roughly 3%. Specimen: blood, collected after dendritic cell vaccination. The receptors here all came from a human donor with glioblastoma. Each CDR3 is given with its conserved first and last residue.

CDR3aa,v_gene,j_gene
CASSRQGSTDTQYF,TRBV6-4,TRBJ2-3
CASSPGTDEKLFF,TRBV7-9,TRBJ1-4
CASSLLRDSTEQYF,TRBV7-2,TRBJ2-7
CASSLWGPATNYGYTF,TRBV28,TRBJ1-2
CASKGAGELFF,TRBV19,TRBJ2-2
CASSIGGGSYNEQFF,TRBV19,TRBJ2-1
CASSQLWTGSEQYF,TRBV4-1,TRBJ2-7
CATSRDRTGKLFF,TRBV15,TRBJ1-4
CASSPGTSGGGDTQYF,TRBV9,TRBJ2-3
CSVAATAHGYTF,TRBV29-1,TRBJ1-2
CASSLRGQGARNYGYTF,TRBV5-8,TRBJ1-2
CASSLDQAGLYYEQYF,TRBV11-2,TRBJ2-7
CASSQTSGGAREQFF,TRBV5-1,TRBJ2-1
CASSYEPGGQETQYF,TRBV6-5,TRBJ2-5
CAWDPTSGRTGELFF,TRBV30,TRBJ2-2
CASSSGSLGNQPQHF,TRBV28,TRBJ1-5
CASIRQGAQTEAFF,TRBV19,TRBJ1-1
CASSPRGRGRAYNEQFF,TRBV11-3,TRBJ2-1
CASSFLGQGAYEQYF,TRBV27,TRBJ2-7
CASRIQGALSSYNEQFF,TRBV5-1,TRBJ2-1
CAWSLGTLSYEQYF,TRBV30,TRBJ2-7
CASSEVDRDNEQFF,TRBV9,TRBJ2-1
CATSRGDSNSPLHF,TRBV15,TRBJ1-6
CASSTTGTSSGNTIYF,TRBV19,TRBJ1-3
CASSLGQVDETQYF,TRBV5-1,TRBJ2-5
CASSLGDRGSSYNSPLHF,TRBV5-1,TRBJ1-6
CASSKGVTGTSAYNEQFF,TRBV4-1,TRBJ2-1
CAWSWSDYNQPQHF,TRBV30,TRBJ1-5
CASSLDRGTDTQYF,TRBV5-1,TRBJ2-3
CAIQGWGNTIYF,TRBV6-1,TRBJ1-3
CASSGPREMGRETQYF,TRBV18,TRBJ2-5
CASSRGGEINSPLHF,TRBV14,TRBJ1-6
CASTIGGLINTEAFF,TRBV7-2,TRBJ1-1
CASSDGTRNGELFF,TRBV6-1,TRBJ2-2
CASSTLQGDYGYTF,TRBV5-4,TRBJ1-2
CASSKETSGNTIYF,TRBV7-6,TRBJ1-3
CASSVGSLQETQYF,TRBV2,TRBJ2-5
CASSSGLAGGGEQYF,TRBV2,TRBJ2-7
CASSLTPDRNTEAFF,TRBV5-1,TRBJ1-1
CASSWTSGGPSRDTQYF,TRBV5-6,TRBJ2-3
CASRGRGDRRREKLFF,TRBV27,TRBJ1-4
CASSSGLAGGVEQYF,TRBV11-3,TRBJ2-7
CASSFSADSYNEQFF,TRBV11-2,TRBJ2-1
CASSLAGANYGYTF,TRBV5-6,TRBJ1-2
CASSARDRGGETQYF,TRBV5-1,TRBJ2-5
CASSLEMREQYF,TRBV11-2,TRBJ2-7
CASSWEGGPYEQYF,TRBV5-5,TRBJ2-7
CASTRGGFNEKLFF,TRBV5-8,TRBJ1-4
CASSSWSRGRTEAFF,TRBV11-2,TRBJ1-1
CASSPTGVNYGYTF,TRBV6-6,TRBJ1-2
CASSEPSGGRGDQYF,TRBV2,TRBJ2-4
CASSSRDSWGDTIYF,TRBV5-1,TRBJ1-3